This T cell receptor beta chain was sequenced in a study of chemoradiotherapy in HPV16-positive cancers. In the study overall: Functional T-cell assays on a couple of HPV16-positive patients' cells defined candidate HPV-specific clones and common TCR motifs. Study-level results: Better recurrence-free survival went with HPV-responsive T-cell expansion in HPV16-positive patients. Candidate HPV-specific clones and E7-related TCR motifs grew in tumor during treatment.

Produced via immunoSEQ multiplex PCR; TCRdb's table is partial and in-frame only. The data contain about 29,000 clones, roughly 92% of them singletons. This clone was observed once. Its specificity is unknown. Sequenced here: blood, sampled from a patient who underwent chemoradiotherapy. The clonotype comes from a human donor with HPV-associated anogenital cancer.

In DNA, the CDR3 is TGTGCCAGCAGTTTCGGGCCCAATGAGCAGTTCTTC. This translates into CASSFGPNEQFF. The chain combines TRBV28 with TRBJ2-1; D is uncertain. Germline CDR1 and CDR2: MDHEN and SYDVKM. This CDR3 region has 12 residues. Trimming left V 3 bases short and J 6 bases short, with 6 bases between.